This T cell receptor (beta chain) was retrieved from a study of T cells in Graves' hyperthyroidism and ophthalmopathy. In this sample, this clonotype turned up many times. What was amplified from RNA transcripts were TCR beta CDR3 regions. Carried out on the TCR CDR3, a first-round RT-PCR used the HTBI primer set. TCRdb re-called the multiplex PCR reads with MiXCR, one entry per CDR3 protein. Of over 450,000 distinct CDR3 sequences in the sample, roughly 17% were seen once. The CDR3 extends over 14 amino acids. Per the germline V gene, CDR1 is DFQATT and CDR2 is SNEGSKA (reference sequence). V was clipped by 2 bases and J by 5 bases; unmatched bases: 7.

This sequence was found in a woman aged 18-35 years with Graves' ophthalmopathy. The sequencing input was blood. The chain is built from TRBV20-1 and TRBJ2-7; TRBD1 matches at 9 bases. As DNA, the CDR3 is TGCAGTGCTAGACGGGACAGGGTTCAGCACGAGCAGTACTTC. It is translated as CSARRDRVQHEQYF.